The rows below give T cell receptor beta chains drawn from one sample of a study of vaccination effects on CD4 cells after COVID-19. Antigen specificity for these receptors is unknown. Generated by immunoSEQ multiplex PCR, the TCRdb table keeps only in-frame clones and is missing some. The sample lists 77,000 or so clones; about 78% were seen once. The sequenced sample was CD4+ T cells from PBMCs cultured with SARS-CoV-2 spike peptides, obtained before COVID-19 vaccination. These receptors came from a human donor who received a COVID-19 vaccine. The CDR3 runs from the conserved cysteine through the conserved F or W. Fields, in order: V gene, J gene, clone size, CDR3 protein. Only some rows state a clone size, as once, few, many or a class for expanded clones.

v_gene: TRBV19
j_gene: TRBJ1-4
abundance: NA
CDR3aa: CASSPQDFSTNEKLFF

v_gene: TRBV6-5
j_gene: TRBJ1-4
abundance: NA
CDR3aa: CASSYSRGRGEKLFF

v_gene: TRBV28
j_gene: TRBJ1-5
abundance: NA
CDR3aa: CASSLRQADQPQHF

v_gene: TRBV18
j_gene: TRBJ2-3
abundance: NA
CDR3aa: CASSPGQTGTDTQYF

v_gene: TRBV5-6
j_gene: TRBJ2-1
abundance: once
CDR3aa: CASSNSGVTAYNEQFF

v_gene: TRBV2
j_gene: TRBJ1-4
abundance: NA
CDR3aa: CASSDGAGNEKLFF

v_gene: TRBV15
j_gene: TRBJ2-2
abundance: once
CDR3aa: CATSRVLAHGGELFF

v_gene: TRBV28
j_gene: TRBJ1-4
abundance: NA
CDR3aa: CASALGINEKLFF

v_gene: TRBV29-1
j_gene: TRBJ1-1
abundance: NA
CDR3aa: CSVGKPNTEAFF

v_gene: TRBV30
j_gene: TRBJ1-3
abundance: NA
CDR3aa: CAWSGGSGNTIYF

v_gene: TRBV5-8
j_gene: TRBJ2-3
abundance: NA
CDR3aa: CASPTVDRVTDTQYF

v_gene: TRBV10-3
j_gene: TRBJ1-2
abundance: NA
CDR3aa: CAIAPDGGGYTF

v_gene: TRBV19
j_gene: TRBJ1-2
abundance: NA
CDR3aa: CASKDRGYYGYTF

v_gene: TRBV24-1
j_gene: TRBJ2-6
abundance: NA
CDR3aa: CATSDPRAGANVLTF

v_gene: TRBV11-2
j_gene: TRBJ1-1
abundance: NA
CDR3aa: CASRVPGQRNTEAFF

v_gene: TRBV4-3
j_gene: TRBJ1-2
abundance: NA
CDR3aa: CASSQEGLWQGANYGYTF

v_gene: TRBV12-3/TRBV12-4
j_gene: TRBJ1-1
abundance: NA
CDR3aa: CASSLRGDTEAFF

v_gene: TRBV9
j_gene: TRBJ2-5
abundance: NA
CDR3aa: CASSTVAGGGQETQYF

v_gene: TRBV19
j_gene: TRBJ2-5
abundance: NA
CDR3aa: CASRGLGRLQETQYF

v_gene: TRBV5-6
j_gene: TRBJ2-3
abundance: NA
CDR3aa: CASSLTTSPGDTQYF

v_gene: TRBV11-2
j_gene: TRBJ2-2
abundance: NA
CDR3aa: CASSSTGTGELFF

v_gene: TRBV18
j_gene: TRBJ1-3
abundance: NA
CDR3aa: CASSPQGSGNTIYF

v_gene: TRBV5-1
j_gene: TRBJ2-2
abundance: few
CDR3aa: CASSLNARGRDTGELFF